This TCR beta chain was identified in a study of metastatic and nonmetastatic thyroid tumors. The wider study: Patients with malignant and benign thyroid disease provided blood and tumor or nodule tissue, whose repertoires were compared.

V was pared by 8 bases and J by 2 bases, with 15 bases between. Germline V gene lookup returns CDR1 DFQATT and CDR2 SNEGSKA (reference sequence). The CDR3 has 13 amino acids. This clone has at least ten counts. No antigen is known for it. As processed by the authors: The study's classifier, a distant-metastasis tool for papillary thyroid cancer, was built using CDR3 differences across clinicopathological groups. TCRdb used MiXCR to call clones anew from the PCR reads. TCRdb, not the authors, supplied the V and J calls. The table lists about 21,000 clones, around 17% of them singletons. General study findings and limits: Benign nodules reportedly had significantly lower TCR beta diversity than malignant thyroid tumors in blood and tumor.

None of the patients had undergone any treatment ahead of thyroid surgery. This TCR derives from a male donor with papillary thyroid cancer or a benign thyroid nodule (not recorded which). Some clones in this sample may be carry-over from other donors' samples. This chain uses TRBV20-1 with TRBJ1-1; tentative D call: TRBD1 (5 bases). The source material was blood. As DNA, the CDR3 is TGCAGTTTGAAGGGACCCCTAAACACTGAAGCTTTCTTT. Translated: CSLKGPLNTEAFF.